A single T cell receptor beta chain is shown here with its context. Its specificity is not known. The data were taken from a study of cytomegalovirus exposure and HLA in healthy donors. Study-wide results and limits: Being productive about 90% or about 30% of the time was typical of most TCR beta V segments in an earlier analysis. TCR beta chains associated with HLA were, in a later analysis, more clonally expanded than equally common others.

60 Vbeta and 13 Jbeta primers were used in PCR. As handled by the study authors: The count from a later analysis was about 80 million unique TCR beta chains, about 10 million of them shared. Assay used: immunoSEQ multiplex PCR; TCRdb lists only in-frame clones, some missing. D and trimming come from the DNA, and the V and J calls and clone size come from that table. The sample records 200,000 to 250,000 clones, under 80% being singletons. There are 14 residues in the CDR3. Trimming took off 2 bases at V and 11 bases at J, with 13 bases between the two ends. CDR1 ENHRY and CDR2 SYGVKD come from the germline V gene.

The receptor comes from a girl between 2 and 10 years old in good health and CMV-seronegative. Specimen: PBMCs. V usage is TRBV10-3 and J usage is TRBJ1-6; possible D gene TRBD1, 5 bases. The CDR3 DNA is TGTGCCATCAGTGAGGGGGCAGGATCACCACCCCTCCACTTT. Protein sequence: CAISEGAGSPPLHF.